The 16 T cell receptor beta chains reported below all come from one sample, sequenced in a study of T-cell reconstitution after alpha-beta-depleted transplantation in children (dated by TCRdb to 2016 to 2017). Library preparation was by PCR. The sequencer was an Illumina HiSeq 2500. Molecular barcoding was employed in the preparation of TCR libraries, with unique molecular identifiers being used to normalize TCRbeta repertoire quantification. TCRdb cleaned the public reads at Q25 with fastp, built clones with MiXCR and kept in-frame beta chains. Entries that share a CDR3 protein sequence are merged under the most common genes and DNA. Counted in this sample were around 410,000 distinct CDR3 sequences; 9.5% to 13% of them appeared once. The leading ten clones occupy 4.5% to 6.5% of the sample. The input for sequencing was PBMCs from the stem cell graft donor, taken from the stem cell graft. The source is a human donor who donated a stem cell graft to a child with acute myeloid leukemia.

Many counts were recorded for this clonotype. The chain uses TRBV29-1 and TRBJ2-1, with D possibly TRBD2 on 7 matching bases. V lost 4 bases and J lost 9, with 16 bases in between. The length of the CDR3 is 13 residues. Germline CDR1 reads SQVTM; CDR2 reads ANQGSEA. The CDR3 region is CSVVEGGVGEQFF. CDR3 coding DNA: TGCAGCGTTGTAGAGGGGGGGGTGGGTGAGCAGTTCTTC.

The CDR3 nucleotides read TGTGCCAGCAGTTACGCCATCGGACAGGGCTATGGCTACACCTTC. Translating gives CASSYAIGQGYGYTF. The chain combines TRBV6-5 with TRBJ1-2; 8 bases align to TRBD1. The CDR3 runs to 15 residues. Germline V gene sequence: CDR1 MNHEY, CDR2 SVGAGI. J was trimmed by 4 bases and V by 2 bases; bases with no gene match: 6.

This rearrangement joins TRBV6-1 to TRBJ1-2; D possibly corresponds to TRBD1 (6 bases). This CDR3 contains 14 residues. V lost 4 bases and J lost 3, with 12 bases in between. Germline V gene data show CDR1 as MNHNS and CDR2 as SASEGT. CDR3 coding DNA: TGTGCCAGCAGTGTCCCGGACAGATACTATGGCTACACCTTC. Its protein product is CASSVPDRYYGYTF.

In its sample, this clonotype was seen a few times. The rearrangement links TRBV11-2 to TRBJ2-5, with TRBD2 matching over 8 bases. This CDR3 has 15 amino acids. With V trimmed by 6 bases and J by 1 base, 7 bases remained unmatched. CDR1 is SGHAT, CDR2 FQNNGV, per germline. As DNA, the CDR3 is TGTGCCAGCAGATCCATAGCGGGAACCCAAGAGACCCAGTACTTC. Translating gives CASRSIAGTQETQYF.

V is TRBV5-1 and J is TRBJ2-7, with a tentative D call TRBD2 (5 bases). The germline V gene encodes CDR1 SGHRS and CDR2 YFSETQ. This CDR3 has 13 amino acids. The V end lost 0 bases, the J end lost 3 bases, and 7 bases lay between the germline ends. CDR3 nucleotides: TGCGCCAGCAGCTTGGAAGCGGTCTACGAGCAGTACTTC. It is translated as CASSLEAVYEQYF.

The rearrangement uses TRBV7-2 and TRBJ1-5; possible D gene TRBD1, 5 bases. V was shortened by 4 bases and J by 0 bases, with 10 bases between the two germline ends. This CDR3 has 15 amino acids. Germline assignment: CDR1 SGHTA and CDR2 FQGNSA. This chain's CDR3 is CASSSNRNSNQPQHF. The CDR3 nucleotides read TGTGCCAGCAGCTCCAACAGGAATAGCAATCAGCCCCAGCATTTT. Based on the CDR3 plus reference TRBV7-2 and TRBJ1-5, the full variable domain is GAGVSQSPSNKVTEKGKDVELRCDPISGHTALYWYRQSLGQGLEFLIYFQGNSAPDKSGLPSDRFSAERTGGSVSTLTIQRTQQEDSAVYLCASSSNRNSNQPQHFGDGTRLSIL.

This clonotype was found a few times. The chain links TRBV5-1 to TRBJ2-3; 10 nucleotides line up with TRBD2. CDR3 size: 15 residues. V lost 4 bases, J lost 2 bases, and 4 bases stayed unmatched. Germline V gene sequence: CDR1 SGHRS, CDR2 YFSETQ. CDR3 amino acids: CASSLGLADTDTQYF. The CDR3 nucleotides read TGCGCCAGCAGCCTCGGACTAGCGGACACAGATACGCAGTATTTT. Based on the CDR3 plus reference TRBV5-1 and TRBJ2-3, the full variable domain is KAGVTQTPRYLIKTRGQQVTLSCSPISGHRSVSWYQQTPGQGLQFLFEYFSETQRNKGNFPGRFSGRQFSNSRSEMNVSTLELGDSALYLCASSLGLADTDTQYFGPGTRLTVL.

This clonotype was detected a few times. The chain carries TRBV4-1 and TRBJ2-5; a weak D match, TRBD1 (6 bases). CDR3 length equals 16 residues. Trimming left V 1 base short and J 0 bases short, with 12 bases between. The V gene's germline CDR1 is MGHRA and CDR2 YSYEKL. The chain's CDR3 is CASSQGGGRYQETQYF. CDR3 in DNA: TGCGCCAGCAGCCAAGGAGGGGGAAGGTACCAAGAGACCCAGTACTTC.

This clonotype was observed many times. This rearrangement joins TRBV4-3 to TRBJ2-1; 8 nucleotides match TRBD2. The ends lost 0 bases at V and 8 bases at J; junction bases unmatched: 9. The CDR3 sequence is 16 residues long. The V gene's germline CDR1 is LGHNA and CDR2 YSLEER. The CDR3 DNA reads as TGCGCCAGCAGCCAAGATAGGGCGGGAGGAGTCGATGAGCAGTTCTTC. Its protein product is CASSQDRAGGVDEQFF.

This clonotype has a count of ten or more. This sequence joins TRBV5-1 and TRBJ1-3; D might be TRBD1 (5 bases). Germline V gives CDR1 SGHRS, CDR2 YFSETQ. This CDR3 comprises 15 residues. The V gene lost 0 bases and the J gene lost 0 bases, with 7 bases spanning the gap. CDR3 in DNA: TGCGCCAGCAGCTTGGGACAGACCTCTGGAAACACCATATATTTT. This encodes CASSLGQTSGNTIYF.

Ten or more counts support this clonotype. The chain joins TRBV5-1 to TRBJ2-1, with D perhaps TRBD2 (7 bases). The ends were cut back, 4 bases at V and 4 bases at J, with 15 bases in the middle. This CDR3 is built from 15 residues. The germline gives CDR1 SGHRS, CDR2 YFSETQ. The CDR3 is CASSPGSGTYNEQFF. CDR3 in DNA: TGCGCCAGCAGCCCAGGGAGCGGGACATACAATGAGCAGTTCTTC.

V gene TRBV7-2 combines with J gene TRBJ2-5, with a tentative D call TRBD2 (6 bases). Germline V gene data show CDR1 as SGHTA and CDR2 as FQGNSA. Trimming took off 2 bases at V and 2 bases at J, with 12 bases between the two ends. This CDR3 comprises 15 residues. The DNA of the CDR3 is TGTGCCAGCAGCTTAAACGGCGGGGAACAAGAGACCCAGTACTTC. Translated, it gives CASSLNGGEQETQYF.

The V call is TRBV20-1, the J call TRBJ1-1; D gene unclear. The germline V gene encodes CDR1 DFQATT and CDR2 SNEGSKA (reference sequence). This CDR3 has 14 residues. V lost 3 bases and J lost 6, with 17 bases in between. CDR3 region: CSARIGVVPPEAFF. CDR3 coding DNA: TGCAGTGCTAGGATTGGGGTAGTCCCCCCTGAAGCTTTCTTT.

The chain uses TRBV12-3 or TRBV12-4 and TRBJ1-2, with 9 bases that match TRBD1. This CDR3 has 17 amino acids. With 3 bases clipped from V and 4 bases from J, the junction kept 12 bases outside the gene matches. CDR3 coding DNA: TGTGCCAGCAGTTTGGCCCTCGCGGGGACAGGGCTCTATGGCTACACCTTC. Protein sequence: CASSLALAGTGLYGYTF.

This clonotype was seen at least ten times. V gene TRBV5-1 combines with J gene TRBJ2-3, with TRBD1 as a possible D gene (7 bases). The CDR3 runs to 14 residues. V was pared by 1 base and J by 8 bases, with 14 bases between. CDR1 and CDR2 from the germline V gene are SGHRS and YFSETQ. Here the CDR3 reads CASSLKGAEGTQYF. CDR3 sequence (DNA): TGCGCCAGCAGCTTGAAGGGGGCGGAGGGTACGCAGTATTTT.

The rearrangement links TRBV5-1 to TRBJ2-7, with D perhaps given as TRBD1 or TRBD2 (5 bases each). CDR1 and CDR2 (germline): SGHRS, YFSETQ. Trimming shortened V by 4 bases and J by 5 bases, and 16 bases separated the two germline ends. This CDR3 comprises 14 residues. In DNA, the CDR3 is TGCGCCAGCAGCCCGGGACCAACGAGGAACGAGCAGTACGTC. This codes for CASSPGPTRNEQYV.